Here is one TCR beta chain with its context. Its cognate antigen has yet to be identified. No base quality values were provided; no much bigger clone lies one nucleotide off. V was cut back by 8 bases and J by 8 bases, leaving a gap of 16 bases between them. Including the terminal cysteine and phenylalanine, the CDR3 comprises 13 residues. Only CDR3 DNA is held: 39 bases, read in frame from base 1. CDR1 and CDR2 (SGHAT, FQNNGV) derive from the germline V gene. The data were obtained in a study of CD8 T cells in Susac syndrome (dated by TCRdb to about 2019). For context, the study as a whole: The study used repertoire sequencing to test whether antigen drove CD8+ T cell activation and differentiation in Susac syndrome. The clonality of the CD8+ T cell repertoire was compared across over 9 healthy donors, roughly 14 Susac syndrome patients and under 18 multiple sclerosis patients. The research as a whole found: The study acknowledged that relatively few individuals were included in the TCR sequencing and HLA analysis.

RNA was extracted with the RNeasy kit and about 0.5 to 1 ug was reverse transcribed using random hexamers. TCR beta CDR3 regions were amplified with the immunoSEQ multiplex PCR assay covering 54 Vbeta and 13 Jbeta segments. Bias from PCR amplification was corrected by using a synthetic template baseline for primer optimization and for computational correction. From the authors' description of their analysis: Reads were annotated to V, D and J genes according to IMGT and were analyzed with immunoSEQ Analyzer, with only productive sequences retained. Clonality was computed as one minus Shannon entropy normalized by log2 of the number of productive unique sequences. Public and private clones were assessed among the 100 most prevalent clones of each patient and control. Susac-specific clones were defined as absent from healthy and MS cohorts, over a thousand published viral clones and other ImmuneACCESS disease sequences. TCRdb reran the public reads through fastp at Q25 and MiXCR, keeping productive beta chains. Records with the same CDR3 protein are collapsed into one entry carrying the most frequent genes and DNA. It is TCRdb's table, rather than the study itself, that gives the V and J calls and clone size. Recorded for this sample are fewer than 350,000 distinct CDR3 sequences; about 91% of them occurred a single time. The ten largest clones represent approximately 0.18% of the sample.

Peripheral blood CD8+ and CD4+ T cells from healthy donors, Susac syndrome patients and multiple sclerosis patients were profiled using high-throughput TCR beta sequencing. Multiple sclerosis controls were treatment-naive patients with stable or active relapsing-remitting disease fulfilling revised McDonald criteria. Bulk CD8+ and CD4+ T cells were purified by magnetic negative isolation, while CD8+ TEMRA cells were enriched using FACS. Blood was drawn into EDTA tubes, processed within 24 hours, and PBMCs were isolated by density gradient centrifugation. PBMCs intended for TCR sequencing were frozen in liquid nitrogen and were later thawed in a 37 degrees C water bath. The sorted or isolated CD4+, CD8+ and CD8+ TEMRA cells had a purity of 90% or higher.

The sample taken for sequencing was CD8+ T cells from PBMCs. The V and J genes are TRBV11-2 and TRBJ2-1; 6 matching bases give a weak D call of TRBD2. The TCR comes from a human donor with multiple sclerosis. The sequenced DNA: TGTGCCAGCCTAGGGACTCCGGACGATGAGCAGTTCTTC. Its product reads: CASLGTPDDEQFF.